This T cell receptor (beta chain) was sequenced in a study of identifying expanded T cells in peripheral blood. Some clones are missing from TCRdb's copy, which holds only in-frame ones; the method was immunoSEQ multiplex PCR. Among about 85,000 clones, 88% were seen once, and the ten largest hold under 20%. Germline CDR1 reads MGHRA; CDR2 reads YSYEKL. The CDR3 totals 14 residues. With 2 bases removed from V and 8 bases from J, the gap between germline ends came to 15 bases. The clonotype originates from a person aged 18-70 years in good health. V gene TRBV4-1 combines with J gene TRBJ1-2, with D possibly matching TRBD1 (6 bases). Sequenced material: blood. The CDR3 sequence is CASSQPQGVGGYTF. In DNA form, the CDR3 reads TGCGCCAGCAGCCAACCACAGGGAGTTGGGGGCTACACCTTC.